The 10 T cell receptor beta chains below all came from one sample that was sequenced in a study of graft-versus-host responses after intestinal transplantation. Profiling relied on immunoSEQ multiplex PCR, and the TCRdb table lists in-frame clones only, not all of them. The top ten clones hold 6.5% to 8% of a sample with about 69,000 clones, around 90% of them seen once. The specimen was bone marrow, collected approximately 100 weeks after intestinal transplantation. These receptors were obtained from a human patient who received an intestinal transplant, so some T cells may come from the graft donor.

This rearrangement joins TRBV19 to TRBJ1-4; D gene ambiguous. V was pared by 0 bases and J by 7 bases, with 9 bases between. CDR1 and CDR2 from the germline V gene are LNHDA and SQIVND (reference sequence). The CDR3 is made up of 14 amino acids. CDR3 amino acids: CASSIEGRGEKLFF. The CDR3 DNA follows: TGTGCCAGTAGTATAGAGGGCAGAGGTGAAAAACTGTTTTTT.

This sequence joins TRBV6-1 and TRBJ2-5; maybe TRBD1 (5 bases). The CDR3 totals 15 residues. The ends were cut back, 2 bases at V and 5 bases at J, with 15 bases in the middle. The germline CDR1 and CDR2 sequences are MNHNS and SASEGT. DNA of the CDR3: TGTGCCAGCAGTGAATTGCCAGGGCCAGGGGAGACCCAGTACTTC. It yields the protein CASSELPGPGETQYF.

A single count supports this clone. The chain combines TRBV29-1 with TRBJ2-5; D gene uncertain. Trimming removed 4 bases from V and 5 bases from J, with 17 bases in between. Germline CDR1 reads SQVTM; CDR2 reads ANQGSEA. CDR3 length equals 14 residues. CDR3 region: CSVGVLGQQETQYF. The DNA for the CDR3 is TGCAGCGTTGGTGTCCTGGGCCAACAGGAGACCCAGTACTTC.

V and J are TRBV10-3 and TRBJ2-1; 7 nucleotides line up with TRBD2. J was trimmed by 6 bases and V by 1 base; bases with no gene match: 12. The germline V gene encodes CDR1 ENHRY and CDR2 SYGVKD. The length of the CDR3 is 17 residues. CDR3 DNA sequence: TGTGCCATCAGTGAGTGGGGCGGGAGCGGCAGTGGCAATGAGCAGTTCTTC. Its protein product is CAISEWGGSGSGNEQFF.

V and J are TRBV9 and TRBJ2-3; 8 nucleotides match TRBD1. V shed 0 bases, J shed 6 bases, and the junction held 0 bases outside the gene matches. Germline V gene data show CDR1 as SGDLS and CDR2 as YYNGEE. CDR3 length: 13 residues. The CDR3 coding sequence is TGTGCCAGCAGCGTAGGACAGGGGGATACGCAGTATTTT. It translates to CASSVGQGDTQYF.

The chain employs TRBV28 and TRBJ1-4; the D is unclear. The CDR3 has 12 residues. The germline V gene encodes CDR1 MDHEN and CDR2 SYDVKM. The V and J ends lost 5 bases and 3 bases respectively, with 4 bases between them. The chain's CDR3 is CASSPPNEKLFF. The DNA for the CDR3 is TGTGCCAGCAGTCCCCCTAATGAAAAACTGTTTTTT.

The chain links TRBV7-2 to TRBJ2-7; tentatively, D is TRBD1 (5 bases). This CDR3 region has 16 residues. Germline loops: CDR1 SGHTA, CDR2 FQGNSA. Trimming pared 4 bases from V and 1 base from J, leaving 17 bases between. This CDR3 is CASSSVSSQGSYEQYF. CDR3 bases: TGTGCCAGCAGCTCGGTCTCTTCGCAGGGTTCCTACGAGCAGTACTTC.

The chain employs TRBV29-1 and TRBJ1-1; D perhaps matches TRBD1 (5 bases). Germline CDR1 and CDR2: SQVTM and ANQGSEA. The length of the CDR3 is 13 residues. V lost 4 bases, J lost 5 bases, and 14 bases lay in between. As DNA, the CDR3 is TGCAGCGTTGGTCGGGGCTTGGGTACTGAAGCTTTCTTT. Translating it yields CSVGRGLGTEAFF. Filled out from reference TRBV29-1 and TRBJ1-1, the complete variable domain reads SAVISQKPSRDICQRGTSLTIQCQVDSQVTMMFWYRQQPGQSLTLIATANQGSEATYESGFVIDKFPISRPNLTFSTLTVSNMSPEDSSIYLCSVGRGLGTEAFFGQGTRLTVV.

The chain uses TRBV29-1 and TRBJ1-2, with D possibly being TRBD1 (6 bases). CDR1 and CDR2 (germline): SQVTM, ANQGSEA. Trimming left V 3 bases short and J 6 bases short, with 11 bases between. CDR3 length: 12 amino acids. CDR3 coding DNA: TGCAGCGTTGAGTATGGGGGCAATGGCTACACCTTC. Translation: CSVEYGGNGYTF.

The chain joins TRBV30 to TRBJ2-3; D perhaps matches TRBD2 (5 bases). Germline V gene lookup returns CDR1 GTSNPN and CDR2 SVGIG (reference sequence). V lost 2 bases and J 4 bases, leaving 13 bases between the germline ends. The CDR3 sequence is 14 residues long. As DNA, the CDR3 is TGTGCCTGGAGTTTGGGAGCGGCGGCAGATACGCAGTATTTT. This codes for CAWSLGAAADTQYF.